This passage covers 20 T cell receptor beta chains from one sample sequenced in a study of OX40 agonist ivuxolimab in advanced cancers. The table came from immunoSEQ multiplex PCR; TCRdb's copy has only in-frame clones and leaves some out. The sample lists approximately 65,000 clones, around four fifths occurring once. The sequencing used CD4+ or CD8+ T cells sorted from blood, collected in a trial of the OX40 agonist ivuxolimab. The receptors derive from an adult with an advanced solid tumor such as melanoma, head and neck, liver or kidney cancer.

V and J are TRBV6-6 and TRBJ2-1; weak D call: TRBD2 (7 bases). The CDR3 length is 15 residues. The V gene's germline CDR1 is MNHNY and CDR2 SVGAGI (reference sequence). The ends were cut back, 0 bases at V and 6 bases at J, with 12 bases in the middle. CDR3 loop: CASSYSGGQGNEQFF. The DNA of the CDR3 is TGTGCCAGCAGTTACTCGGGGGGGCAGGGCAATGAGCAGTTCTTC.

The CDR3, as DNA: TGTGCCAGCAGGCGGGACCCTAACTCTGGAAACACCATATATTTT. It yields the protein CASRRDPNSGNTIYF. The chain joins TRBV6-5 to TRBJ1-3, with D perhaps TRBD1 (5 bases). CDR1 MNHEY and CDR2 SVGAGI come from the germline V gene. Trimming cost V 6 bases and J 0 bases, with 12 bases left between them. The CDR3 contains 15 residues.

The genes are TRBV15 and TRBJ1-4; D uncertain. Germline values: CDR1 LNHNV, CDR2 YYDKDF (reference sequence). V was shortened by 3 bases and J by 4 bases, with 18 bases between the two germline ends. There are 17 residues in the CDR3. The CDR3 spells CATSSGAEGIGNEKLFF. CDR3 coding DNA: TGTGCCACCAGCAGCGGAGCCGAAGGGATCGGTAATGAAAAACTGTTTTTT.

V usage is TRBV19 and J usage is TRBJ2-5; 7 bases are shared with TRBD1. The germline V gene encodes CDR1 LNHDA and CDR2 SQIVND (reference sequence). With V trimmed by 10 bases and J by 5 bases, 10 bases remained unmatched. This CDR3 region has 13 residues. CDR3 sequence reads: CATTQGGSETQYF. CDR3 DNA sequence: TGTGCCACTACACAAGGGGGCAGCGAGACCCAGTACTTC.

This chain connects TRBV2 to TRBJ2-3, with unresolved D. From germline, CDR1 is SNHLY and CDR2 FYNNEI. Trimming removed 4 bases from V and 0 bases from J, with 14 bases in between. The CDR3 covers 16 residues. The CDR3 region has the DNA TGTGCCAGCAGTGTCTCCGCGGACGCGAGCACAGATACGCAGTATTTT. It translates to CASSVSADASTDTQYF.

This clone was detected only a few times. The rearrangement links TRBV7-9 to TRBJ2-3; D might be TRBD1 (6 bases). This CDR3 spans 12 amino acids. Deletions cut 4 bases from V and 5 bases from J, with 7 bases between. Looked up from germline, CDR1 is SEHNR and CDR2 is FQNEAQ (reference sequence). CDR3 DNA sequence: TGTGCCAGCAGCTCACAGGGAGATACGCAGTATTTT. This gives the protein CASSSQGDTQYF.

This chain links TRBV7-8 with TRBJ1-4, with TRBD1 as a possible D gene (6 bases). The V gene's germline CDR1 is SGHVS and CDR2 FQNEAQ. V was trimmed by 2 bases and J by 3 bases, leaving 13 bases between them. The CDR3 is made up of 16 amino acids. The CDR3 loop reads CASSLTRTEANEKLFF. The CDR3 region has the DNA TGTGCCAGCAGCTTAACAAGGACAGAGGCTAATGAAAAACTGTTTTTT. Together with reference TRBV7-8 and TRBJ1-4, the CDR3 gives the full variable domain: GAGVSQSPRYKVAKRGQDVALRCDPISGHVSLFWYQQALGQGPEFLTYFQNEAQLDKSGLPSDRFFAERPEGSVSTLKIQRTQQEDSAVYLCASSLTRTEANEKLFFGSGTQLSVL.

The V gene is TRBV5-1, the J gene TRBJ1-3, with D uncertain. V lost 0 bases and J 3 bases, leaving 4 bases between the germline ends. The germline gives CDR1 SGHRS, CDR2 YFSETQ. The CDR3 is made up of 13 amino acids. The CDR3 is CASSLEVGNTIYF. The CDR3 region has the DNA TGCGCCAGCAGCTTGGAGGTTGGAAACACCATATATTTT.

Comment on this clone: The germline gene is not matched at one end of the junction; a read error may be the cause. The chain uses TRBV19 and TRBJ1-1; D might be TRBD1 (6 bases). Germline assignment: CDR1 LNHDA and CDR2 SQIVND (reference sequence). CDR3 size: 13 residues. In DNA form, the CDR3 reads TGTGCCAGCAGTACAGGGCTGAGGACTGAAGCTTTCTTT. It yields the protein CASSTGLRTEAFF.

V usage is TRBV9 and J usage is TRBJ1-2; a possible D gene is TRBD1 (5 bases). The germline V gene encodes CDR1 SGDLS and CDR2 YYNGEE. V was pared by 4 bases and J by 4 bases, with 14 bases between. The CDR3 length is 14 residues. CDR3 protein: CASSPRGMAYGYTF. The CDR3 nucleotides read TGTGCCAGCAGCCCCCGGGGGATGGCCTATGGCTACACCTTC. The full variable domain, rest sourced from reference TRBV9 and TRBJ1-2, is DSGVTQTPKHLITATGQRVTLRCSPRSGDLSVYWYQQSLDQGLQFLIQYYNGEERAKGNILERFSAQQFPDLHSELNLSSLELGDSALYFCASSPRGMAYGYTFGSGTRLTVV.

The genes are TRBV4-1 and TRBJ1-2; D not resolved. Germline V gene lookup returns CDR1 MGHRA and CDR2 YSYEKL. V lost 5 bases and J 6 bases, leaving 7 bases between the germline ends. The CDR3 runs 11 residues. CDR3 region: CASSGRHGYTF. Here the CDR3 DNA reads TGCGCCAGCAGCGGCCGTCATGGCTACACCTTC.

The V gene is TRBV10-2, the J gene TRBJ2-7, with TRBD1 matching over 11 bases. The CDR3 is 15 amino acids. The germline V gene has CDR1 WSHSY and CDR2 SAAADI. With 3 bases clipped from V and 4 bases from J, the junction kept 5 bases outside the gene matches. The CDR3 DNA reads TGCGCCAGCAGTGATATAGGACAGGGGGCGTACGAGCAGTACTTC. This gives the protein CASSDIGQGAYEQYF.

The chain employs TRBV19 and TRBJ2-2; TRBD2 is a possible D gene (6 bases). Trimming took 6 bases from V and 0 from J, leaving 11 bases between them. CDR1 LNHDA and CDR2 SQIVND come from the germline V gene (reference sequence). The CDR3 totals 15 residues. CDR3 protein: CASSMGLANTGELFF. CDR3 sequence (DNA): TGTGCCAGTAGCATGGGACTTGCGAACACCGGGGAGCTGTTTTTT.

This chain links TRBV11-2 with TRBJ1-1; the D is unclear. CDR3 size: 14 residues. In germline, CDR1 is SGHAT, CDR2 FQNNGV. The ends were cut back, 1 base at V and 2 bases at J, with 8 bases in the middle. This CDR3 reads CASSLVTYNTEAFF. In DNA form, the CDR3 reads TGTGCCAGCAGCTTAGTAACATATAACACTGAAGCTTTCTTT.

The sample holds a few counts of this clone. CDR3 DNA sequence: TGTGCCAGCAGTTTCTCAATCCGGGACTTCACTTCGGGCGGGGAGCTGTTTTTT. Encoded protein: CASSFSIRDFTSGGELFF. The rearrangement joins TRBV28 to TRBJ2-2; possibly TRBD2 for D (6 bases). Germline assignment: CDR1 MDHEN and CDR2 SYDVKM. The length of the CDR3 is 18 residues. The ends were cut back, 3 bases at V and 7 bases at J, with 24 bases in the middle.

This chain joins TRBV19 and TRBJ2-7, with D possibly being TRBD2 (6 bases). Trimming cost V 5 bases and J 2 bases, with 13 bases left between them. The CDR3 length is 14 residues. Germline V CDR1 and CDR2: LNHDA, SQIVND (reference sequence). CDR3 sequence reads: CASSPDYSPYEQYF. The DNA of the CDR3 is TGTGCCAGTAGTCCGGACTACTCCCCCTACGAGCAGTACTTC.

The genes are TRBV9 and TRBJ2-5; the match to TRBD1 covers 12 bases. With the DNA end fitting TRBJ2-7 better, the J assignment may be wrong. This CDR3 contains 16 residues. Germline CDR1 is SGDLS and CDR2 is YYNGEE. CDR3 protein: CASRVPGTGGPYEQYF. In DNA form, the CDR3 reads TGTGCCAGCAGAGTACCCGGGACAGGGGGCCCCTACGAGCAGTACTTC.

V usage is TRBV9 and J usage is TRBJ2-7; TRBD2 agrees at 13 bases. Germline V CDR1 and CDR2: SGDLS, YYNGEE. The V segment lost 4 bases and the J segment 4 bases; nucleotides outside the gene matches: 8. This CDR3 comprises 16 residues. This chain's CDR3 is CASSTGLAGVKYEQYF. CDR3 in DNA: TGTGCCAGCAGCACCGGACTAGCGGGAGTAAAGTACGAGCAGTACTTC. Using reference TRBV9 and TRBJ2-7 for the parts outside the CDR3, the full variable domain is DSGVTQTPKHLITATGQRVTLRCSPRSGDLSVYWYQQSLDQGLQFLIQYYNGEERAKGNILERFSAQQFPDLHSELNLSSLELGDSALYFCASSTGLAGVKYEQYFGPGTRLTVT.

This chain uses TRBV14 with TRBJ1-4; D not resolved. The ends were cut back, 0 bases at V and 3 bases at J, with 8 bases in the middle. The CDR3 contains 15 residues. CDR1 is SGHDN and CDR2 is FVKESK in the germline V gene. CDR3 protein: CASSQDGSANEKLFF. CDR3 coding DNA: TGTGCCAGCAGCCAAGACGGGAGTGCTAATGAAAAACTGTTTTTT.

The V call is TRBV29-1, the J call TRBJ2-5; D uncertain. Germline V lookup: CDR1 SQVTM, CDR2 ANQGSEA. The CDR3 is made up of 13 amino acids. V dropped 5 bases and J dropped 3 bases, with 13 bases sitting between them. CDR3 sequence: CSVLLTVKETQYF. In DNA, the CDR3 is TGCAGCGTTTTATTGACGGTCAAAGAGACCCAGTACTTC. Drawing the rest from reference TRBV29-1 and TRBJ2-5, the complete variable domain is SAVISQKPSRDICQRGTSLTIQCQVDSQVTMMFWYRQQPGQSLTLIATANQGSEATYESGFVIDKFPISRPNLTFSTLTVSNMSPEDSSIYLCSVLLTVKETQYFGPGTRLLVL.